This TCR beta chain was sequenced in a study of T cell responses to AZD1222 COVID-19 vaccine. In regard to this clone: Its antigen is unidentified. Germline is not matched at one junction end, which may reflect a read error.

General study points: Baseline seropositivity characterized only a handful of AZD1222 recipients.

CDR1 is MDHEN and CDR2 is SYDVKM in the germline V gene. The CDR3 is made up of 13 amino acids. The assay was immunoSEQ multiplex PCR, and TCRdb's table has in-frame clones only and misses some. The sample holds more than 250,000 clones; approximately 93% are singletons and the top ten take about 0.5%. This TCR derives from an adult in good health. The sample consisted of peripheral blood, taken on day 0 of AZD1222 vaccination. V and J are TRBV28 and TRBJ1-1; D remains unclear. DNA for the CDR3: TGTGCCAGCCATAAATTCGGGCCACCTGAGGCTTTCTTT. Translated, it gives CASHKFGPPEAFF.